These 30 T cell receptor beta chains originate from one sample sequenced in a study of cytomegalovirus exposure and HLA in healthy donors. The PCR contained 60 Vbeta and 13 Jbeta primers. Using immunoSEQ multiplex PCR, the repertoire was profiled, and TCRdb retains in-frame clones only, with some absent. The sample has 100,000 to 150,000 clones, roughly 72% seen once. Source material: PBMCs. These receptors were collected from a man between 40 and 49 years old in good health and CMV-seropositive.

This clone has only a few counts. This rearrangement joins TRBV7-9 to TRBJ1-2; weak D call: TRBD1 (6 bases). Germline loops: CDR1 SEHNR, CDR2 FQNEAQ (reference sequence). The CDR3 extends over 15 amino acids. V was pared by 1 base and J by 8 bases, with 17 bases between. This CDR3 is CASSLGETGARGYTF. DNA of the CDR3: TGTGCCAGCAGCTTAGGGGAGACAGGCGCTCGGGGCTACACCTTC.

The V and J genes are TRBV5-1 and TRBJ2-5; TRBD1 matches at 8 bases. The CDR3 covers 15 residues. The germline V gene has CDR1 SGHRS and CDR2 YFSETQ. J was trimmed by 5 bases and V by 4 bases; bases with no gene match: 10. In DNA form, the CDR3 reads TGCGCCAGCAGCCGGACAGGGTTTCTAGGGGAGACCCAGTACTTC. Protein product: CASSRTGFLGETQYF.

The V call is TRBV5-1, the J call TRBJ2-1; 7 bases map to TRBD2. V dropped 4 bases and J dropped 5; count of bases not matched to a gene: 6. This CDR3 spans 14 amino acids. Germline values: CDR1 SGHRS, CDR2 YFSETQ. DNA for the CDR3: TGCGCCAGCAGCCCCCCTAGCGGACACAATGAGCAGTTCTTC. The encoded protein is CASSPPSGHNEQFF.

This sequence joins TRBV11-1 and TRBJ2-3; D is undetermined. V dropped 3 bases and J dropped 3 bases, with 4 bases sitting between them. Germline assignment: CDR1 SGHAT and CDR2 FQDESV (reference sequence). The CDR3 totals 12 residues. Written as DNA, the CDR3 is TGTGCCAGCAGCTTTATTACAGATACGCAGTATTTT. Translating gives CASSFITDTQYF.

This clone appeared a single time. J is TRBJ2-5 and V is TRBV6-1; TRBD1 matches 7 bases. Germline V CDR1 and CDR2: MNHNS, SASEGT. The CDR3 spans 13 residues. V gave up 6 bases and J gave up 5 bases; unmatched junction bases: 6. CDR3 in DNA: TGTGCCAGCAGGCTACAGGGGCGGGAGACCCAGTACTTC. This sequence encodes CASRLQGRETQYF.

The chain joins TRBV5-1 to TRBJ1-1; 9 positions match TRBD1. J gave up 5 bases and V 5 bases, and 4 bases lay outside the gene matches. The CDR3 has 13 amino acids. Germline V CDR1 and CDR2: SGHRS, YFSETQ. The CDR3 is CASRTGGGTEAFF. CDR3 in DNA: TGCGCCAGCAGGACAGGGGGTGGGACTGAAGCTTTCTTT.

V usage is TRBV6-1 and J usage is TRBJ1-2, with 7 positions matching TRBD1. V lost 6 bases to trimming and J lost 0 bases; unmatched junction nucleotides: 4. Germline lookup yields CDR1 MNHNS and CDR2 SASEGT. The CDR3 contains 14 residues. This CDR3 is CASSRQGTNYGYTF. The CDR3 nucleotides read TGTGCCAGCAGCCGACAGGGTACTAACTATGGCTACACCTTC.

This chain joins TRBV27 and TRBJ1-2; 10 bases agree with TRBD1. CDR3 length: 17 amino acids. V dropped 2 bases and J dropped 1; count of bases not matched to a gene: 7. CDR1 MNHEY and CDR2 SMNVEV come from the germline V gene (reference sequence). The CDR3 reads CASSLTGTGANNYGYTF. DNA of the CDR3: TGTGCCAGCAGTTTAACCGGGACAGGGGCCAATAACTATGGCTACACCTTC.

This clone was counted only a few times. This sequence joins TRBV4-2 and TRBJ2-7; 11 bases match TRBD1. V lost 1 base and J lost 3; bases outside the gene matches: 5. In germline, CDR1 is LGHNA, CDR2 YNFKEQ. The CDR3 runs to 16 residues. The CDR3 protein is CASSQVGQGAIYEQYF. The CDR3 DNA is TGTGCCAGCAGCCAAGTCGGACAGGGGGCTATCTACGAGCAGTACTTC.

CDR3 sequence (DNA): TGTGCCAGCAGCGGAGGAGGGAGCGGATTTGATCAGCCCCAGCATTTT. The encoded protein is CASSGGGSGFDQPQHF. The chain couples TRBV9 to TRBJ1-5; the D is unclear. Per the germline V gene, CDR1 is SGDLS and CDR2 is YYNGEE. The CDR3 is 16 amino acids. V was pared by 3 bases and J by 5 bases, with 18 bases between. Complete variable domain (other parts from reference TRBV9 and TRBJ1-5): DSGVTQTPKHLITATGQRVTLRCSPRSGDLSVYWYQQSLDQGLQFLIQYYNGEERAKGNILERFSAQQFPDLHSELNLSSLELGDSALYFCASSGGGSGFDQPQHFGDGTRLSIL.

The chain recombines TRBV5-1 with TRBJ2-3; tentative D call: TRBD1 (6 bases). CDR3 length equals 15 residues. Trimming shortened V by 2 bases and J by 1 base, and 11 bases separated the two germline ends. Germline CDR1 SGHRS, CDR2 YFSETQ. The CDR3: CASSFDRPGTDTQYF. The CDR3 nucleotides read TGCGCCAGCAGCTTCGACAGGCCGGGCACAGATACGCAGTATTTT.

The chain employs TRBV4-1 and TRBJ1-4; TRBD1 might be the D (6 bases). The CDR3 extends over 14 amino acids. The germline CDR1 and CDR2 sequences are MGHRA and YSYEKL. Trimming stripped 1 base from V and 8 bases from J, with 11 bases between. The CDR3 region has the DNA TGCGCCAGCAGCCAAGCAACAGGGAGAGAAAAACTGTTTTTT. This translates into CASSQATGREKLFF.

J is TRBJ1-1 and V is TRBV6-5; D might be TRBD1 (6 bases). Trimming left V 0 bases short and J 5 bases short, with 10 bases between. This CDR3 contains 14 residues. Germline assignment: CDR1 MNHEY and CDR2 SVGAGI. The CDR3 DNA sequence: TGTGCCAGCAGTTACTCCCGGACAGCTACTGAAGCTTTCTTT. Its protein product is CASSYSRTATEAFF.

The genes are TRBV4-1 and TRBJ2-1; no clear D gene. The V gene's germline CDR1 is MGHRA and CDR2 YSYEKL. This CDR3 contains 15 residues. Trimming removed 1 base at V and 1 base at J, with 8 bases between. CDR3 in amino acids: CASSQVPVSYNEQFF. The CDR3 nucleotides are TGCGCCAGCAGCCAAGTACCAGTATCCTACAATGAGCAGTTCTTC.

V is TRBV6-6 and J is TRBJ2-7; 7 nucleotides match TRBD1. Trimming cost V 8 bases and J 1 base; bases outside gene matches: 8. Germline values: CDR1 MNHNY, CDR2 SVGAGI (reference sequence). The CDR3 consists of 14 residues. The CDR3 protein is CASGSTGLSYEQYF. The CDR3 coding sequence is TGTGCCAGCGGATCGACAGGGCTTTCCTACGAGCAGTACTTC.

The V call is TRBV7-3, the J call TRBJ2-5, with 12 bases identical to TRBD2. Germline assignment: CDR1 SGHTA and CDR2 FQGTGA. CDR3 length equals 16 residues. The J segment lost 5 bases and the V segment lost 4 bases, leaving 8 bases of the junction unmatched. CDR3 amino acids: CASSSSLAGGVETQYF. CDR3 nucleotide sequence: TGTGCCAGCAGCTCCTCTCTAGCGGGGGGGGTCGAGACCCAGTACTTC.

The rearrangement joins TRBV10-3 to TRBJ2-2; 7 bases fit TRBD1. Germline assignment: CDR1 ENHRY and CDR2 SYGVKD. The V gene end was trimmed by 0 bases and the J gene end by 5 bases; junction bases not matched to a gene: 9. The CDR3 extends over 17 amino acids. The CDR3 nucleotides are TGTGCCATCAGTGAGTCGAGTTTCCAGGGGGAGACCGGGGAGCTGTTTTTT. Protein: CAISESSFQGETGELFF.

The sample holds a few counts of this clone. The chain employs TRBV12-2 and TRBJ2-7; the DNA was not used to check the table's D call, TRBD1. TRBV12-2 has pseudogene status. The CDR3 extends over 16 amino acids. The CDR3 sequence: CASRLAKCQETYEQYF. The CDR3 DNA follows: TGTGCAAGTCGCTTAGCGAAGTGTCAGGAAACCTACGAGCAGTACTTC.

The V gene is TRBV30, the J gene TRBJ2-7, with D unclear. The CDR3 has 13 amino acids. Trimming took off 0 bases at V and 6 bases at J, with 12 bases between the two ends. Germline V CDR1 and CDR2: GTSNPN, SVGIG (reference sequence). The CDR3 reads CAWSVILSSEQYF. In DNA form, the CDR3 reads TGTGCCTGGAGTGTGATATTAAGCTCCGAGCAGTACTTC.

The chain has TRBV7-3 and TRBJ2-7, with D possibly TRBD1 on 6 matching bases. With 5 bases removed from V and 3 bases from J, the gap between germline ends came to 11 bases. The CDR3 contains 13 residues. The germline CDR1 and CDR2 sequences are SGHTA and FQGTGA. CDR3 loop: CASSPQQGYEQYF. CDR3 nucleotides: TGTGCCAGCAGCCCCCAACAGGGCTACGAGCAGTACTTC.

This clone showed up just a few times. The rearrangement links TRBV6-4 to TRBJ2-5; D is perhaps TRBD2 (6 bases). CDR1 MRHNA and CDR2 SNTAGT come from the germline V gene. The CDR3 has 15 residues. V gave up 0 bases and J gave up 4 bases, with 12 bases separating them. CDR3 bases: TGTGCCAGCAGTGACTCTGGGGGGAATGCAGAGACCCAGTACTTC. This encodes CASSDSGGNAETQYF.

This rearrangement joins TRBV4-1 to TRBJ1-1, with D possibly TRBD1 on 5 matching bases. V lost 4 bases, J lost 4 bases, and 13 bases lay in between. CDR1 is MGHRA, CDR2 YSYEKL, per germline. CDR3 length: 14 amino acids. The CDR3 DNA sequence: TGCGCCAGCAGCCGATCGGACACCCCCACTGAAGCTTTCTTT. This gives the protein CASSRSDTPTEAFF.

As regards this clone: The conserved final phenylalanine or tryptophan is absent from the CDR3, which likely points to a read error. The V gene is TRBV7-6, the J gene TRBJ1-2; D is ambiguous. The CDR3 runs to 16 residues. The ends were cut back, 5 bases at V and 4 bases at J, with 20 bases in the middle. CDR1 is SGHVS, CDR2 FNYEAQ, per germline. CDR3 nucleotide sequence: TGTGCCAGCAGCCCCAACCCGCCGGCCGGGATCTATGGCTACACCCTC. This gives the protein CASSPNPPAGIYGYTL.

V usage is TRBV5-4 and J usage is TRBJ2-7; D not certain. The CDR3 length is 15 residues. Germline-derived CDR1 and CDR2 are SGHNT and YYREEE (reference sequence). Deletions cut 3 bases from V and 2 bases from J, with 15 bases between. The DNA for the CDR3 is TGTGCCAGCAGCTGGCCGGGTGCCCGGGCCTACGAGCAGTACTTC. Translating it yields CASSWPGARAYEQYF. Combining the CDR3 with reference TRBV5-4 and TRBJ2-7 gives the whole variable domain ETGVTQSPTHLIKTRGQQVTLRCSSQSGHNTVSWYQQALGQGPQFIFQYYREEENGRGNFPPRFSGLQFPNYSSELNVNALELDDSALYLCASSWPGARAYEQYFGPGTRLTVT.

The V call is TRBV7-9, the J call TRBJ2-1; D is uncertain. Germline V CDR1 and CDR2: SEHNR, FQNEAQ (reference sequence). V dropped 0 bases and J dropped 5 bases, with 14 bases sitting between them. CDR3 length: 16 amino acids. The CDR3 sequence is CASSLAQVSVNNEQFF. CDR3 bases: TGTGCCAGCAGCTTAGCTCAGGTTTCCGTTAACAATGAGCAGTTCTTC.

This CDR3 reads CASSIDSGQGLSGANVLTF. The CDR3 nucleotides are TGTGCCAGTAGTATAGATTCCGGGCAGGGGTTAAGTGGGGCCAACGTCCTGACTTTC. The V call is TRBV19, the J call TRBJ2-6; a weak D match, TRBD1 (6 bases). Germline CDR1 and CDR2: LNHDA and SQIVND (reference sequence). The CDR3 spans 19 residues. V shed 0 bases and J shed 3 bases, with 18 bases lying between them.

The chain links TRBV11-2 to TRBJ2-2; 9 nucleotides match TRBD2. CDR1 is SGHAT and CDR2 is FQNNGV in the germline V gene. The CDR3 extends over 15 amino acids. V lost 8 bases, J lost 7 bases, and 11 bases stayed unmatched. This CDR3 is CASRRIAGVGGELFF. The CDR3 DNA reads TGTGCCAGCCGACGGATAGCGGGAGTCGGCGGGGAGCTGTTTTTT.

The chain joins TRBV9 to TRBJ2-3; the D is unclear. This CDR3 contains 14 residues. Deletions cut 1 base from V and 3 bases from J, with 9 bases between. Germline values: CDR1 SGDLS, CDR2 YYNGEE. Here the CDR3 reads CASSVSQSTDTQYF. The CDR3 bases are TGTGCCAGCAGCGTATCTCAGTCAACAGATACGCAGTATTTT. The full variable domain, with the rest looked up from reference TRBV9 and TRBJ2-3, is DSGVTQTPKHLITATGQRVTLRCSPRSGDLSVYWYQQSLDQGLQFLIQYYNGEERAKGNILERFSAQQFPDLHSELNLSSLELGDSALYFCASSVSQSTDTQYFGPGTRLTVL.

The rearrangement uses TRBV29-1 and TRBJ2-5, with D tentatively TRBD1 (6 bases). Germline V gene sequence: CDR1 SQVTM, CDR2 ANQGSEA. V lost 4 bases and J lost 5, with 11 bases in between. This CDR3 comprises 12 residues. For the CDR3, the DNA is TGCAGCGTTGTGGCAGGGGAGGAGACCCAGTACTTC. This encodes CSVVAGEETQYF.

This chain joins TRBV5-8 and TRBJ2-1; the D gene is possibly TRBD1 (6 bases). CDR3 length: 15 amino acids. Trimming cost V 4 bases and J 3 bases, with 14 bases left between them. Germline loops: CDR1 SGHTS, CDR2 YDEGEE. The CDR3 bases are TGTGCCAGCAGCCAAACAGGGTTTTACTACAATGAGCAGTTCTTC. This sequence encodes CASSQTGFYYNEQFF.